This T cell receptor beta chain was captured by sequencing in a study of Tregs in tolerant kidney transplant recipients. The CDR3 consists of 13 residues. The V segment lost 4 bases and the J segment 4 bases; nucleotides outside the gene matches: 3. Germline CDR1 is MNHNS and CDR2 is SASEGT. Some clones are missing from TCRdb's copy, which holds only in-frame ones; the method was immunoSEQ multiplex PCR. In total, the table holds about 23,000 clones. As to this clone: Read coverage stops 3 residues before the CDR3 terminus; the germline J gene supplies the remainder.

Related graft donors supplied nonmyeloablative bone marrow transplants, and mixed chimerism was transient. Thawed PBMCs were FACS-sorted into unstimulated CD4+CD25+CD127- regulatory T cells, CD4+CD25- non-regulatory cells, CD4 and CD8 cells. The J gene is TRBJ1-2, the V gene TRBV6-1; TRBD1 matches at 7 bases. The sample here was CD4+ T cells from blood (PBMCs), taken 6 months after the transplant. This sequence was found in a human patient who received a combined kidney and bone marrow transplant. A subset of T cells may come from the graft donor. The part of the CDR3 DNA that was read is TGTGCCAGCAGTGCAGGGGGTTTCTATGGC. Translated, it gives CASSAGGFYG. The whole CDR3 sequence is CASSAGGFYGYTF.